These 22 T cell receptor beta chains were all obtained from the same sample, sequenced in a study of control samples from healthy donors and cancer patients. The method was immunoSEQ multiplex PCR; TCRdb's version includes in-frame clones alone and lacks a portion of them. Of about 140,000 clones in the sample, roughly 92% were seen once. The sequenced material came from blood. These receptors were obtained from a man in his thirties or forties in good health.

The chain carries TRBV28 and TRBJ2-7, with 7 bases lining up with TRBD2. Unmatched junction bases numbered 4, after V lost 5 bases and J lost 0 bases. CDR3 length: 14 amino acids. Germline lookup yields CDR1 MDHEN and CDR2 SYDVKM. The CDR3 reads CASSLREVSYEQYF. In DNA form, the CDR3 reads TGTGCCAGCAGTCTACGGGAGGTCTCCTACGAGCAGTACTTC.

The V and J genes are TRBV7-9 and TRBJ2-1, with 11 positions matching TRBD1. In germline, CDR1 is SEHNR, CDR2 FQNEAQ (reference sequence). V shed 2 bases, J shed 7 bases, and the junction held 7 bases outside the gene matches. The CDR3 has 16 residues. The CDR3 sequence: CASSLFGQGARNEQFF. The CDR3 coding sequence is TGTGCCAGCAGCTTATTCGGACAGGGGGCGAGGAATGAGCAGTTCTTC. The complete variable domain, with remaining parts taken from reference TRBV7-9 and TRBJ2-1, reads DTGVSQNPRHKITKRGQNVTFRCDPISEHNRLYWYRQTLGQGPEFLTYFQNEAQLEKSRLLSDRFSAERPKGSFSTLEIQRTEQGDSAMYLCASSLFGQGARNEQFFGPGTRLTVL.

This sequence joins TRBV19 and TRBJ2-7; a weak D match, TRBD1 (7 bases). CDR3 length: 13 residues. The V end lost 6 bases, the J end lost 0 bases, and 9 bases lay between the germline ends. Germline V CDR1 and CDR2: LNHDA, SQIVND (reference sequence). This chain's CDR3 is CASSRGVSYEQYF. CDR3 nucleotides: TGTGCCAGTAGCAGGGGGGTCTCCTACGAGCAGTACTTC.

V gene TRBV4-1 combines with J gene TRBJ1-1; 8 nucleotides line up with TRBD1. V lost 2 bases to trimming and J lost 4 bases; unmatched junction nucleotides: 6. The CDR3 spans 15 residues. Germline V gives CDR1 MGHRA, CDR2 YSYEKL. CDR3 residues: CASSQRPRGRTEAFF. CDR3 DNA: TGCGCCAGCAGCCAAAGGCCCAGGGGGCGCACTGAAGCTTTCTTT.

For the CDR3, the DNA is TGTGCCAGCAGCGGCGGAGACGTCTCCTACGAGCAGTACTTC. It specifies CASSGGDVSYEQYF. V usage is TRBV9 and J usage is TRBJ2-7; D is ambiguous. The germline V gene has CDR1 SGDLS and CDR2 YYNGEE. The CDR3 covers 14 residues. Deletions cut 3 bases from V and 0 bases from J, with 10 bases between. The entire variable domain, with the rest obtained from reference TRBV9 and TRBJ2-7, is as follows: DSGVTQTPKHLITATGQRVTLRCSPRSGDLSVYWYQQSLDQGLQFLIQYYNGEERAKGNILERFSAQQFPDLHSELNLSSLELGDSALYFCASSGGDVSYEQYFGPGTRLTVT.

The rearrangement links TRBV10-2 to TRBJ2-3; D unclear. The CDR3 has 14 amino acids. Germline V CDR1 and CDR2: WSHSY, SAAADI. Trimming stripped 4 bases from V and 2 bases from J, with 10 bases between. CDR3 in DNA: TGCGCCAGCAGTGTTGCAGGTACCACAGATACGCAGTATTTT. Protein sequence: CASSVAGTTDTQYF.

The rearrangement links TRBV10-3 to TRBJ2-3; 7 nucleotides match TRBD2. The V segment lost 4 bases and the J segment 3 bases; nucleotides outside the gene matches: 4. The CDR3 consists of 14 residues. Germline V gene lookup returns CDR1 ENHRY and CDR2 SYGVKD. In DNA, the CDR3 is TGTGCCATCAGTGGAAGCGGGACGACAGATACGCAGTATTTT. It encodes CAISGSGTTDTQYF.

This chain links TRBV29-1 with TRBJ1-1; unclear D gene. The CDR3 runs 10 residues. V lost 4 bases to trimming and J lost 4 bases, with 4 bases between them. CDR1 and CDR2 (germline): SQVTM, ANQGSEA. The CDR3 bases are TGCAGCGTTGGGATCACTGAAGCTTTCTTT. Residues: CSVGITEAFF.

The chain couples TRBV28 to TRBJ2-1; 8 bases are shared with TRBD2. V lost 10 bases and J lost 4; bases outside the gene matches: 6. The germline CDR1 and CDR2 sequences are MDHEN and SYDVKM. There are 13 residues in the CDR3. The CDR3 sequence is CATLAELYNEQFF. In DNA, the CDR3 is TGTGCCACACTAGCGGAACTTTACAATGAGCAGTTCTTC.

This chain uses TRBV4-1 with TRBJ2-3; TRBD2 agrees at 13 bases. V gave up 0 bases and J gave up 4 bases; unmatched junction bases: 13. CDR1 MGHRA and CDR2 YSYEKL come from the germline V gene. The length of the CDR3 is 20 residues. This chain's CDR3 is CASSQDPRATSGRISDTQYF. Here the CDR3 DNA reads TGCGCCAGCAGCCAAGATCCTAGGGCGACTAGCGGGAGGATTTCAGATACGCAGTATTTT.

The chain recombines TRBV20-1 with TRBJ2-1; perhaps TRBD2 as D (7 bases). The V gene's germline CDR1 is DFQATT and CDR2 SNEGSKA (reference sequence). The CDR3 is 12 amino acids. V was trimmed by 3 bases and J by 8 bases, leaving 11 bases between them. CDR3 sequence reads: CSASLGGDEQFF. CDR3 sequence (DNA): TGCAGTGCTAGTTTAGGGGGGGATGAGCAGTTCTTC.

A word on this clone: The same CDR3 also results from other DNA sequences found in this sample. The chain is built from TRBV3-1 (or the pseudogene TRBV3-2) and TRBJ1-2; a weak D match, TRBD1 (5 bases). The CDR3 totals 16 residues. The germline V gene encodes CDR1 LGHDT and CDR2 YNNKEL (reference sequence). Between the trimmed V and J ends, which lost 1 base and 0 bases, there was a span of 12 bases. The CDR3 loop is CASSQVAGGANYGYTF. CDR3 bases: TGTGCCAGCAGCCAAGTTGCGGGGGGGGCTAACTATGGCTACACCTTC.

The V gene is TRBV30, the J gene TRBJ1-2; 8 bases agree with TRBD1. The germline V gene encodes CDR1 GTSNPN and CDR2 SVGIG (reference sequence). With 4 bases clipped from V and 4 bases from J, the junction kept 5 bases outside the gene matches. The CDR3 runs 13 residues. DNA of the CDR3: TGTGCCTGGAAAAACACAGGGGGCTATGGCTACACCTTC. It translates to CAWKNTGGYGYTF.

The rearrangement uses TRBV4-1 and TRBJ2-7; TRBD1 aligns across 10 bases. The CDR3 is made up of 15 amino acids. V lost 1 base, J lost 6 bases, and 6 bases stayed unmatched. Germline CDR1 MGHRA, CDR2 YSYEKL. As DNA, the CDR3 is TGCGCCAGCAGCCAAGCTGGGACAGGGGACGGCGAGCAGTACTTC. Protein: CASSQAGTGDGEQYF.

This clone was seen a single time. The V gene is TRBV6-6, the J gene TRBJ2-4, with D possibly being TRBD1 (6 bases). Germline CDR1 MNHNY, CDR2 SVGAGI (reference sequence). The CDR3 is 11 amino acids. Trimming shortened V by 7 bases and J by 8 bases, and 9 bases separated the two germline ends. DNA for the CDR3: TGTGCCAGCACCAACAGGGACATTCAGTACTTC. It codes for CASTNRDIQYF.

This clone turned up a few times. The J gene is TRBJ2-1, the V gene TRBV2, with 15 bases matching TRBD2. CDR1 SNHLY and CDR2 FYNNEI come from the germline V gene. The CDR3 has 17 residues. Trimming cost V 4 bases and J 2 bases; bases outside gene matches: 3. The CDR3, as DNA: TGTGCCAGCAGTGGCGGACTAGCGGGAGGGCCCTACAATGAGCAGTTCTTC. Protein sequence: CASSGGLAGGPYNEQFF.

This rearrangement joins TRBV10-1 to TRBJ2-1, with D perhaps matching TRBD1 or TRBD2 (5 bases each). Germline V lookup: CDR1 WNHNN, CDR2 SYGVQD (reference sequence). Between the trimmed V and J ends, which lost 0 bases and 7 bases, there was a span of 7 bases. There are 13 residues in the CDR3. In DNA form, the CDR3 reads TGCGCCAGCAGTGAGTCATGGGGGAATGAGCAGTTCTTC. Translating it yields CASSESWGNEQFF.

The rearrangement links TRBV3-1 (or the pseudogene TRBV3-2) to TRBJ2-7, with D tentatively TRBD2 (5 bases). Looked up from germline, CDR1 is LGHDT and CDR2 is YNNKEL (reference sequence). This CDR3 is 14 amino acids long. With 4 bases removed from V and 1 base from J, the gap between germline ends came to 11 bases. As DNA, the CDR3 is TGTGCCAGCAGCCCCCTGCGGGCGTCCTACGAGCAGTACTTC. As protein: CASSPLRASYEQYF.

This clone appeared once. This chain uses TRBV4-2 with TRBJ2-7; D unclear. The germline V gene encodes CDR1 LGHNA and CDR2 YNFKEQ. Trimming shortened V by 0 bases and J by 4 bases, and 16 bases separated the two germline ends. The CDR3 has 16 amino acids. The CDR3: CASSQDRAQPSYEQYF. The CDR3 region has the DNA TGTGCCAGCAGCCAAGATCGGGCCCAGCCCTCATACGAGCAGTACTTC.

V and J are TRBV30 and TRBJ1-4; D gene unclear. Germline-derived CDR1 and CDR2 are GTSNPN and SVGIG (reference sequence). The CDR3 is made up of 12 amino acids. V was shortened by 5 bases and J by 7 bases, with 11 bases between the two germline ends. The CDR3 is CAWGRGSEKLFF. The CDR3 bases are TGTGCCTGGGGTAGAGGCTCTGAAAAACTGTTTTTT.

The sample holds one count of this clone. In DNA form, the CDR3 reads TGTGCCAGCAGCGACAGCTATAATTCACCCCTCCACTTT. Its protein is CASSDSYNSPLHF. V is TRBV7-9 and J is TRBJ1-6, with D possibly being TRBD1 (5 bases). This CDR3 contains 13 residues. CDR1 is SEHNR, CDR2 FQNEAQ, per germline (reference sequence). With 5 bases removed from V and 3 bases from J, the gap between germline ends came to 5 bases. Full variable domain (missing parts from reference TRBV7-9 and TRBJ1-6): DTGVSQNPRHKITKRGQNVTFRCDPISEHNRLYWYRQTLGQGPEFLTYFQNEAQLEKSRLLSDRFSAERPKGSFSTLEIQRTEQGDSAMYLCASSDSYNSPLHFGNGTRLTVT.

The rearrangement uses TRBV5-6 and TRBJ2-5, with 10 bases identical to TRBD1. V dropped 2 bases and J dropped 8; count of bases not matched to a gene: 12. There are 16 residues in the CDR3. Germline loops: CDR1 SGHDT, CDR2 YYEEEE. The CDR3 here is CASSFLRTGGNHTQYF. The DNA of the CDR3 is TGTGCCAGCAGCTTCCTCCGGACAGGGGGGAATCATACCCAGTACTTC.